The next 26 T cell receptor beta chains were all read from a single sample in a study of blood T cell repertoires in COVID-19. Assay: immunoSEQ multiplex PCR; the TCRdb copy retains only in-frame clones and omits some. The sample carries about 240,000 clones, about four fifths recorded once. Sequences were obtained from peripheral blood. These receptors originate from a woman aged 18-30 years with acute or convalescent COVID-19.

This clone was observed once. This rearrangement joins TRBV19 to TRBJ2-7; tentative D call: TRBD1 (5 bases). V lost 0 bases, J lost 0 bases, and 12 bases lay in between. The germline CDR1 and CDR2 sequences are LNHDA and SQIVND (reference sequence). The CDR3 is 16 residues long. The CDR3 loop is CASSIDFRADSYEQYF. The CDR3 bases are TGTGCCAGTAGTATAGATTTCAGGGCCGACTCCTACGAGCAGTACTTC. Full variable domain (outside the CDR3, taken from reference TRBV19 and TRBJ2-7): DGGITQSPKYLFRKEGQNVTLSCEQNLNHDAMYWYRQDPGQGLRLIYYSQIVNDFQKGDIAEGYSVSREKKESFPLTVTSAQKNPTAFYLCASSIDFRADSYEQYFGPGTRLTVT.

The chain recombines TRBV2 with TRBJ2-7; 9 bases are a match to TRBD2. Losses at the gene ends were 5 bases for V and 2 bases for J; bases not matched to a gene: 7. The CDR3 runs to 15 residues. Germline lookup yields CDR1 SNHLY and CDR2 FYNNEI. The CDR3 reads CASSLASGIAYEQYF. DNA of the CDR3: TGTGCCAGCAGTTTGGCTAGCGGGATCGCCTACGAGCAGTACTTC.

This chain connects TRBV24-1 to TRBJ2-3; weak D call: TRBD2 (5 bases). Germline V lookup: CDR1 KGHDR, CDR2 SFDVKD. This CDR3 is 17 amino acids long. Trimming removed 0 bases at V and 2 bases at J, with 14 bases between. CDR3 nucleotide sequence: TGTGCCACCAGTGATTTGCGCAGCGGAACCCTCACAGATACGCAGTATTTT. This sequence encodes CATSDLRSGTLTDTQYF.

This clone has a single count. This sequence joins TRBV19 and TRBJ1-1, with 12 bases matching TRBD1. Trimming removed 3 bases from V and 3 bases from J; junction bases left unmatched: 8. The CDR3 loop spans 17 amino acids. The germline V gene encodes CDR1 LNHDA and CDR2 SQIVND (reference sequence). The CDR3 nucleotides read TGTGCCAGTAGTATGTCCCGGGACAGGGGGCGGGACACTGAAGCTTTCTTT. This translates into CASSMSRDRGRDTEAFF.

The chain carries TRBV20-1 and TRBJ2-7; D is unclear. The CDR3 consists of 13 residues. From germline, CDR1 is DFQATT and CDR2 SNEGSKA (reference sequence). Trimming left V 3 bases short and J 1 base short, with 10 bases between. The CDR3 coding sequence is TGCAGTGCTAGTCGGCTAGTTTCCTACGAGCAGTACTTC. It encodes CSASRLVSYEQYF.

This chain links TRBV7-6 with TRBJ2-3; D is undetermined. The CDR3 is 13 residues long. Germline lookup yields CDR1 SGHVS and CDR2 FNYEAQ. V was cut by 1 base and J by 6 bases, with 8 bases left in between. The CDR3 nucleotides are TGTGCCAGCAGCTTAGTGCCTGGCGATACGCAGTATTTT. Its translation: CASSLVPGDTQYF.

J is TRBJ2-7 and V is TRBV19, with a weak D call TRBD2 (5 bases). Germline CDR1 LNHDA, CDR2 SQIVND (reference sequence). Trimming left V 9 bases short and J 6 bases short, with 21 bases between. This CDR3 has 14 residues. The CDR3 DNA is TGTGCCAGGGAGTTCTCCGGTCTCCGGGGCGAGCAGTACTTC. It codes for CAREFSGLRGEQYF.

This rearrangement joins TRBV5-1 to TRBJ2-7; the match to TRBD1 covers 7 bases. There are 15 residues in the CDR3. The ends lost 0 bases at V and 4 bases at J; junction bases unmatched: 7. The germline V gene has CDR1 SGHRS and CDR2 YFSETQ. The chain's CDR3 is CASSLDRGFGYEQYF. The DNA of the CDR3 is TGCGCCAGCAGCTTGGACAGGGGCTTTGGTTACGAGCAGTACTTC.

This sequence joins TRBV28 and TRBJ2-7; 10 bases agree with TRBD2. V trimming: 3 bases; J trimming: 2 bases; junction bases outside the gene matches: 10. This CDR3 comprises 17 residues. CDR1 is MDHEN and CDR2 is SYDVKM in the germline V gene. The CDR3 loop is CASSFPSLLAGPYEQYF. DNA of the CDR3: TGTGCCAGCAGTTTCCCATCTCTACTAGCGGGGCCCTACGAGCAGTACTTC.

This sequence joins TRBV18 and TRBJ1-1, with 9 bases lining up with TRBD1. Germline V lookup: CDR1 KGHSH, CDR2 LQKENI. This CDR3 spans 13 amino acids. V lost 6 bases to trimming and J lost 5 bases; unmatched junction nucleotides: 4. In DNA form, the CDR3 reads TGTGCCAGCTCGGGACAGGGAGAAACTGAAGCTTTCTTT. It specifies CASSGQGETEAFF.

The chain employs TRBV19 and TRBJ1-5, with D possibly being TRBD1 (5 bases). The CDR3 has 16 amino acids. Trimming left V 4 bases short and J 4 bases short, with 17 bases between. Germline CDR1 and CDR2: LNHDA and SQIVND (reference sequence). CDR3 amino acids: CASSKGPGVENQPQHF. As DNA, the CDR3 is TGTGCCAGTAGTAAGGGTCCGGGGGTAGAGAATCAGCCCCAGCATTTT.

The rearrangement uses TRBV14 and TRBJ2-2; TRBD1 is a possible D gene (5 bases). Looked up from germline, CDR1 is SGHDN and CDR2 is FVKESK. The CDR3 has 16 amino acids. V lost 0 bases to trimming and J lost 6 bases, with 14 bases between them. In nucleotides, the CDR3 is TGTGCCAGCAGCCAAGATCGCAGGGTGTGGGCCGGGGAGCTGTTTTTT. Its protein product is CASSQDRRVWAGELFF.

This rearrangement joins TRBV2 to TRBJ2-4; D perhaps matches TRBD2 (6 bases). The CDR3 extends over 14 amino acids. The ends were cut back, 7 bases at V and 8 bases at J, with 18 bases in the middle. Germline V gene data show CDR1 as SNHLY and CDR2 as FYNNEI. CDR3 sequence: CASKSGPPRDIQYF. The CDR3 DNA follows: TGTGCCAGCAAAAGCGGGCCCCCTCGGGACATTCAGTACTTC.

V gene TRBV5-6 combines with J gene TRBJ1-3; D is uncertain. This CDR3 contains 17 residues. Germline CDR1 is SGHDT and CDR2 is YYEEEE. The V end was cut by 0 bases, the J end by 0 bases, with 13 bases between. This CDR3 reads CASSLGGHAGSGNTIYF. CDR3 DNA: TGTGCCAGCAGCTTGGGCGGGCACGCGGGCTCTGGAAACACCATATATTTT.

The chain recombines TRBV10-3 with TRBJ2-2; the D gene is possibly TRBD1 (5 bases). The CDR3 has 16 amino acids. CDR1 and CDR2 from the germline V gene are ENHRY and SYGVKD. Trimming stripped 4 bases from V and 2 bases from J, with 14 bases between. CDR3 DNA: TGTGCCATCAGTGGGAGACAGCGAGGAAACACCGGGGAGCTGTTTTTT. It is translated as CAISGRQRGNTGELFF.

This sequence joins TRBV6-6 and TRBJ1-1; a weak D match, TRBD1 (6 bases). The CDR3 contains 14 residues. The germline CDR1 and CDR2 sequences are MNHNY and SVGAGI (reference sequence). Trimming removed 6 bases from V and 5 bases from J, with 16 bases in between. CDR3 residues: CASRQIGGLTEAFF. The CDR3 DNA reads as TGTGCCAGCAGGCAAATCGGGGGGCTTACTGAAGCTTTCTTT.

V and J are TRBV5-1 and TRBJ1-6; 7 nucleotides agree with TRBD1. V shed 0 bases and J 9 bases; nucleotides not matched to a gene: 15. Germline V gene data show CDR1 as SGHRS and CDR2 as YFSETQ. The CDR3 loop spans 18 amino acids. CDR3 coding DNA: TGCGCCAGCAGCTTGGTGGGTCTCCAGGGGGGATCTATTTCACCCCTCCACTTT. It yields the protein CASSLVGLQGGSISPLHF.

This rearrangement joins TRBV7-8 to TRBJ2-1; 10 bases are a match to TRBD2. The CDR3 has 15 residues. V trimming: 3 bases; J trimming: 4 bases; junction bases outside the gene matches: 3. Germline-derived CDR1 and CDR2 are SGHVS and FQNEAQ. The CDR3 region is CASSLPGLAYNEQFF. The CDR3 DNA follows: TGTGCCAGCAGCTTGCCGGGACTAGCGTACAATGAGCAGTTCTTC.

This rearrangement joins TRBV7-2 to TRBJ1-1; 7 bases line up with TRBD1. J lost 0 bases, V lost 2 bases, and 3 bases had no gene match. Germline values: CDR1 SGHTA, CDR2 FQGNSA. The CDR3 is made up of 15 amino acids. The CDR3 is CASSLYTGVNTEAFF. Here the CDR3 DNA reads TGTGCCAGCAGCTTATATACAGGGGTGAACACTGAAGCTTTCTTT.

The chain employs TRBV19 and TRBJ1-5; 7 bases align to TRBD1. This CDR3 comprises 17 residues. The germline V gene encodes CDR1 LNHDA and CDR2 SQIVND (reference sequence). Unmatched junction bases numbered 7, after V lost 2 bases and J lost 0 bases. The DNA of the CDR3 is TGTGCCAGTAGTATATATGGGACAGTTTATAGCAATCAGCCCCAGCATTTT. It specifies CASSIYGTVYSNQPQHF.

The rearrangement joins TRBV28 to TRBJ2-1; TRBD1 aligns across 8 bases. The J segment lost 7 bases and the V segment lost 3 bases, leaving 8 bases of the junction unmatched. The V gene's germline CDR1 is MDHEN and CDR2 SYDVKM. The CDR3 runs to 15 residues. The CDR3 protein is CASSFGQGAKNEQFF. The CDR3, as DNA: TGTGCCAGCAGTTTCGGGCAGGGGGCTAAAAATGAGCAGTTCTTC.

This clone was counted between two and nine times. This rearrangement joins TRBV7-9 to TRBJ2-1, with D maybe TRBD1 (5 bases). The CDR3 runs to 15 residues. In germline, CDR1 is SEHNR, CDR2 FQNEAQ (reference sequence). The V and J ends lost 4 bases and 0 bases respectively, with 10 bases between them. CDR3 residues: CASSSDSFSYNEQFF. The CDR3 nucleotides read TGTGCCAGCAGCTCCGACAGCTTCTCCTACAATGAGCAGTTCTTC. Full variable domain (rest looked up from reference TRBV7-9 and TRBJ2-1): DTGVSQNPRHKITKRGQNVTFRCDPISEHNRLYWYRQTLGQGPEFLTYFQNEAQLEKSRLLSDRFSAERPKGSFSTLEIQRTEQGDSAMYLCASSSDSFSYNEQFFGPGTRLTVL.

This sequence joins TRBV19 and TRBJ1-2, with D perhaps TRBD1 (6 bases). Germline CDR1 reads LNHDA; CDR2 reads SQIVND (reference sequence). Trimming shortened V by 3 bases and J by 4 bases, and 15 bases separated the two germline ends. This CDR3 region has 15 residues. CDR3 in amino acids: CASSMGSGASYGYTF. Written as DNA, the CDR3 is TGTGCCAGTAGTATGGGGTCAGGGGCAAGCTATGGCTACACCTTC. Complete variable domain (other parts from reference TRBV19 and TRBJ1-2): DGGITQSPKYLFRKEGQNVTLSCEQNLNHDAMYWYRQDPGQGLRLIYYSQIVNDFQKGDIAEGYSVSREKKESFPLTVTSAQKNPTAFYLCASSMGSGASYGYTFGSGTRLTVV.

The rearrangement uses TRBV6-5 and TRBJ2-3; 11 bases fit TRBD2. The ends lost 6 bases at V and 4 bases at J; junction bases unmatched: 6. Germline V CDR1 and CDR2: MNHEY, SVGAGI. This CDR3 has 15 residues. CDR3 region: CASRLLAGVADTQYF. CDR3 bases: TGTGCCAGCAGGCTACTAGCGGGAGTGGCAGATACGCAGTATTTT.

V gene TRBV4-3 combines with J gene TRBJ2-7; D might be TRBD1 (6 bases). Germline V lookup: CDR1 LGHNA, CDR2 YSLEER. Trimming removed 1 base from V and 3 bases from J, with 13 bases in between. The CDR3 spans 15 residues. The DNA of the CDR3 is TGCGCCAGCAGCCAAGGAGTCAGGGGCAACTACGAGCAGTACTTC. Its translation is CASSQGVRGNYEQYF.

The chain carries TRBV6-6 and TRBJ2-1; TRBD2 aligns across 9 bases. The germline gives CDR1 MNHNY, CDR2 SVGAGI (reference sequence). The CDR3 totals 16 residues. V shed 0 bases and J 4 bases; nucleotides not matched to a gene: 4. The CDR3 loop reads CASSYSASGVYNEQFF. CDR3 DNA sequence: TGTGCCAGCAGTTACTCGGCTAGCGGGGTATACAATGAGCAGTTCTTC.